What follows are 28 T cell receptor beta chains derived from one specimen sequenced in a study of beta chain features in type 1 diabetes. The sequenced template was cDNA made from the entire isolated RNA. Method: immunoSEQ multiplex PCR; TCRdb's copy keeps in-frame clones and lacks some. The table includes about 620,000 clones, about a sixth detected once. What was sequenced was naive CD4+ T cells from blood. The receptors were sampled from a man between 18 and 35 years old in good health.

The chain combines TRBV9 with TRBJ1-1; D gene ambiguous. Germline V gene lookup returns CDR1 SGDLS and CDR2 YYNGEE. V was clipped by 4 bases and J by 0 bases, with 10 bases between them. CDR3 size: 14 residues. CDR3 nucleotides: TGTGCCAGCAGCTTGGGTAGGGTGAACACTGAAGCTTTCTTT. The encoded protein is CASSLGRVNTEAFF.

The chain has TRBV15 and TRBJ1-1; D not resolved. The V end was cut by 5 bases, the J end by 6 bases, with 19 bases between. The germline V gene has CDR1 LNHNV and CDR2 YYDKDF (reference sequence). The CDR3 loop spans 15 amino acids. The CDR3 protein is CATSPWASQISEAFF. CDR3 coding DNA: TGTGCCACCAGCCCGTGGGCGAGCCAGATCTCTGAAGCTTTCTTT.

This clone was detected a few times. The V call is TRBV18, the J call TRBJ2-2; TRBD1 might be the D (5 bases). The CDR3 length is 14 residues. Looked up from germline, CDR1 is KGHSH and CDR2 is LQKENI. The V and J ends lost 2 bases and 6 bases respectively, with 10 bases between them. As DNA, the CDR3 is TGTGCCAGCTCACCATCTACAGGTCCCGGGGAGCTGTTTTTT. Residues: CASSPSTGPGELFF.

The chain joins TRBV6-6 to TRBJ1-1, with D possibly TRBD1 on 5 matching bases. V lost 7 bases and J lost 6, with 9 bases in between. CDR1 is MNHNY and CDR2 is SVGAGI in the germline V gene (reference sequence). This CDR3 has 11 amino acids. The CDR3 spells CASNRYPEAFF. CDR3 sequence (DNA): TGTGCCAGCAACAGGTACCCTGAAGCTTTCTTT.

This clone was seen a few times. CDR3 residues: CASSLRDLGGYTQYF. Written as DNA, the CDR3 is TGTGCCAGCAGTTTACGAGACTTGGGCGGGTACACCCAGTACTTC. V is TRBV28 and J is TRBJ2-5; D might be TRBD2 (5 bases). V gave up 2 bases and J gave up 8 bases, with 18 bases separating them. Looked up from germline, CDR1 is MDHEN and CDR2 is SYDVKM. This CDR3 region has 15 residues.

The chain employs TRBV7-2 and TRBJ1-4; D remains ambiguous. This CDR3 is built from 14 residues. The ends were cut back, 3 bases at V and 4 bases at J, with 9 bases in the middle. Germline V gene lookup returns CDR1 SGHTA and CDR2 FQGNSA. CDR3 sequence reads: CASSFSGNNEKLFF. CDR3 sequence (DNA): TGTGCCAGCAGCTTTTCCGGGAATAATGAAAAACTGTTTTTT.

J is TRBJ1-4 and V is TRBV29-1, with D perhaps matching TRBD1 (5 bases). V was cut by 3 bases and J by 10 bases, with 24 bases left in between. This CDR3 comprises 16 residues. Looked up from germline, CDR1 is SQVTM and CDR2 is ANQGSEA. The CDR3 bases are TGCAGCGTTGAGAGGGCTCCGAGGAGGCGGGGGGGAAAACTGTTTTTT. Its translation: CSVERAPRRRGGKLFF.

This clone appeared a few times. Other DNA sequences in this sample translate to the same CDR3. The chain links TRBV7-9 to TRBJ1-1; no clear D gene. V lost 1 base and J 1 base, leaving 4 bases between the germline ends. The germline V gene encodes CDR1 SEHNR and CDR2 FQNEAQ (reference sequence). This CDR3 has 13 residues. The CDR3 bases are TGTGCCAGCAGCTTAGACCAGAACACTGAAGCTTTCTTT. Translation gives CASSLDQNTEAFF.

This clone was seen more than once but under ten times. The genes are TRBV19 and TRBJ2-7, with 7 bases identical to TRBD1. The CDR3 covers 15 residues. V gave up 5 bases and J gave up 4 bases; unmatched junction bases: 11. CDR1 is LNHDA, CDR2 SQIVND, per germline (reference sequence). DNA of the CDR3: TGTGCCAGTAGTTTTACAGGGGAATCGCCTTACGAGCAGTACTTC. It translates to CASSFTGESPYEQYF.

The J gene is TRBJ1-4, the V gene TRBV7-2; TRBD1 agrees at 9 bases. Germline CDR1 SGHTA, CDR2 FQGNSA. The CDR3 loop spans 14 amino acids. V was clipped by 5 bases and J by 8 bases; unmatched bases: 6. The CDR3 DNA reads as TGTGCCAGCAGCACGGGACAGGGAAGAGAAAAACTGTTTTTT. It yields the protein CASSTGQGREKLFF.

This chain connects TRBV19 to TRBJ1-1; no clear D gene. The CDR3 totals 12 residues. Trimming cost V 2 bases and J 6 bases, with 7 bases left between them. Germline V CDR1 and CDR2: LNHDA, SQIVND (reference sequence). The CDR3 nucleotides read TGTGCCAGTAGTATACCAGGAGCTGAAGCTTTCTTT. This sequence encodes CASSIPGAEAFF. Full variable domain (rest looked up from reference TRBV19 and TRBJ1-1): DGGITQSPKYLFRKEGQNVTLSCEQNLNHDAMYWYRQDPGQGLRLIYYSQIVNDFQKGDIAEGYSVSREKKESFPLTVTSAQKNPTAFYLCASSIPGAEAFFGQGTRLTVV.

The rearrangement joins TRBV4-3 to TRBJ2-7; 11 positions agree with TRBD2. The ends lost 1 base at V and 0 bases at J; junction bases unmatched: 11. Germline CDR1 reads LGHNA; CDR2 reads YSLEER. The CDR3 has 19 residues. For the CDR3, the DNA is TGCGCCAGCAGCCAAGCACTAGCGGGAGTTTGGGCCGTCTCCTACGAGCAGTACTTC. The encoded protein is CASSQALAGVWAVSYEQYF.

The V and J genes are TRBV5-5 and TRBJ2-7; a weak D match, TRBD2 (5 bases). Germline V gives CDR1 SGHKS, CDR2 YYEKEE (reference sequence). CDR3 size: 15 residues. V was cut by 0 bases and J by 3 bases, with 13 bases left in between. CDR3 sequence reads: CASSLGGFGFYEQYF. The CDR3, as DNA: TGTGCCAGCAGCTTGGGCGGGTTTGGTTTCTACGAGCAGTACTTC.

This clone has a handful of counts. V and J are TRBV28 and TRBJ2-7; 9 bases fit TRBD1. The junction had 5 bases not matched to a gene; V was cut back by 2 bases and J by 3 bases. Per the germline V gene, CDR1 is MDHEN and CDR2 is SYDVKM. CDR3 length: 15 amino acids. CDR3 sequence: CASSLAGTGNYEQYF. CDR3 bases: TGTGCCAGCAGTTTAGCCGGGACAGGGAACTACGAGCAGTACTTC.

On this clone itself: Sequence at one end of the junction differs from germline and may be a read error. The rearrangement joins TRBV7-2 to TRBJ1-6, with 11 bases that match TRBD1. Germline V lookup: CDR1 SGHTA, CDR2 FQGNSA. There are 13 residues in the CDR3. CDR3 DNA sequence: TGTGCCAGCAGCCGTTTACCGGGACAGGGGGTTTCTTTT. Amino acids: CASSRLPGQGVSF.

The chain carries TRBV9 and TRBJ1-1; D perhaps matches TRBD1 (5 bases). The CDR3 length is 16 residues. Germline assignment: CDR1 SGDLS and CDR2 YYNGEE. Trimming cost V 2 bases and J 1 base, with 15 bases left between them. The CDR3, as DNA: TGTGCCAGCAGCGTGGAGGGACGGCCAACGAACACTGAAGCTTTCTTT. Protein sequence: CASSVEGRPTNTEAFF.

The rearrangement joins TRBV28 to TRBJ2-1; TRBD2 matches 8 bases. Trimming removed 7 bases from V and 4 bases from J; junction bases left unmatched: 3. The germline CDR1 and CDR2 sequences are MDHEN and SYDVKM. There are 13 residues in the CDR3. The chain's CDR3 is CASNKRGYNEQFF. CDR3 nucleotides: TGTGCCAGCAATAAGCGGGGGTACAATGAGCAGTTCTTC. Full variable domain (rest looked up from reference TRBV28 and TRBJ2-1): DVKVTQSSRYLVKRTGEKVFLECVQDMDHENMFWYRQDPGLGLRLIYFSYDVKMKEKGDIPEGYSVSREKKERFSLILESASTNQTSMYLCASNKRGYNEQFFGPGTRLTVL.

This clone has a handful of counts. The gene calls are TRBV5-4 and TRBJ2-7; 8 bases are shared with TRBD1. Germline V gene lookup returns CDR1 SGHNT and CDR2 YYREEE (reference sequence). The CDR3 sequence is 15 residues long. The V and J ends lost 4 bases and 6 bases, in that order; junction bases with no gene match: 12. The CDR3 reads CASSTPQGAETEQYF. The CDR3 nucleotides read TGTGCCAGCAGCACGCCCCAGGGGGCGGAGACCGAGCAGTACTTC.

In its sample, this clone was seen a few times. The chain employs TRBV28 and TRBJ2-3, with 8 nucleotides matching TRBD2. CDR1 MDHEN and CDR2 SYDVKM come from the germline V gene. This CDR3 region has 13 residues. J gave up 7 bases and V 8 bases, and 8 bases lay outside the gene matches. The CDR3 nucleotides are TGTGCCAGCGCGGCGGGGGGCAGGTATACGCAGTATTTT. It translates to CASAAGGRYTQYF.

This clone was picked up a small number of times. CDR3 DNA: TGTGCCAGCTCGTCTACAGGATCCTATGGGGCAACTGGTAATGAAAAACTGTTTTTT. Amino acid sequence: CASSSTGSYGATGNEKLFF. The rearrangement uses TRBV18 and TRBJ1-4; D possibly corresponds to TRBD1 (5 bases). The germline V gene has CDR1 KGHSH and CDR2 LQKENI. The CDR3 runs 19 residues. V lost 6 bases and J lost 4, with 27 bases in between. The full variable domain, with the rest looked up from reference TRBV18 and TRBJ1-4, is NAGVMQNPRHLVRRRGQEARLRCSPMKGHSHVYWYRQLPEEGLKFMVYLQKENIIDESGMPKERFSAEFPKEGPSILRIQQVVRGDSAAYFCASSSTGSYGATGNEKLFFGSGTQLSVL.

In the case of this clone: The junction departs from germline at one end; a sequencing error may be responsible. The V and J genes are TRBV6-6 and TRBJ2-7; D call uncertain. The CDR3 sequence is 14 residues long. The germline V gene has CDR1 MNHNY and CDR2 SVGAGI (reference sequence). DNA of the CDR3: TGTGCCAGCAGTAACTCCCCGACGTCGTACGAGCAGTACTTC. This codes for CASSNSPTSYEQYF.

The chain joins TRBV30 to TRBJ2-7; 8 bases are shared with TRBD1. The CDR3 runs 13 residues. The germline CDR1 and CDR2 sequences are GTSNPN and SVGIG (reference sequence). V shed 5 bases, J shed 3 bases, and the junction held 6 bases outside the gene matches. For the CDR3, the DNA is TGTGCCTGGCTTAGACAGGGGCTCTACGAGCAGTACTTC. Its protein product is CAWLRQGLYEQYF.

Comment on this clone: The junction departs from germline at one end; a sequencing error may be responsible. The gene calls are TRBV6-5 and TRBJ2-3, with D tentatively TRBD1 (6 bases). This CDR3 contains 15 residues. Germline V CDR1 and CDR2: MNHEY, SVGAGI. The CDR3 spells CASTYQGGAADTQYF. In DNA form, the CDR3 reads TGTGCCAGCACTTACCAAGGGGGTGCCGCGGATACGCAGTATTTT.

This clone was seen only a few times. This rearrangement joins TRBV7-7 to TRBJ2-5; the match to TRBD1 covers 7 bases. The V gene end was trimmed by 5 bases and the J gene end by 2 bases; junction bases not matched to a gene: 2. The CDR3 has 13 residues. Looked up from germline, CDR1 is SSHAT and CDR2 is FNYEAQ (reference sequence). CDR3 bases: TGTGCCAGCAGCCAGGACAGGCAAGAGACCCAGTACTTC. This encodes CASSQDRQETQYF.

This clone was seen only a few times. This chain links TRBV19 with TRBJ2-1; TRBD2 aligns across 7 bases. The CDR3 runs 15 residues. Germline CDR1 is LNHDA and CDR2 is SQIVND (reference sequence). Trimming took 3 bases from V and 2 from J; bases not matched to a gene: 4. The CDR3 loop is CASSIPGGTYNEQFF. CDR3 nucleotides: TGTGCCAGTAGTATCCCCGGGGGGACCTACAATGAGCAGTTCTTC.

V gene TRBV5-4 combines with J gene TRBJ2-2; 7 positions agree with TRBD1. Germline CDR1 SGHNT, CDR2 YYREEE (reference sequence). The V gene end was trimmed by 3 bases and the J gene end by 0 bases; junction bases not matched to a gene: 2. The CDR3 runs 15 residues. CDR3 sequence reads: CASSSDRSNTGELFF. Written as DNA, the CDR3 is TGTGCCAGCAGCTCGGACAGGTCGAACACCGGGGAGCTGTTTTTT.

This clone was picked up a small number of times. This chain joins TRBV10-3 and TRBJ2-1; D is undetermined. Germline CDR1 and CDR2: ENHRY and SYGVKD. There are 15 residues in the CDR3. Trimming shortened V by 7 bases and J by 6 bases, and 19 bases separated the two germline ends. The CDR3 DNA sequence: TGTGCCATCAACCTTCCGGGTTCCCCGGTCAATGAGCAGTTCTTC. Translated: CAINLPGSPVNEQFF.

This clone was detected only a few times. The chain uses TRBV4-1 and TRBJ1-4, with 7 bases matching TRBD1. Germline CDR1 is MGHRA and CDR2 is YSYEKL. V lost 4 bases, J lost 6 bases, and 8 bases stayed unmatched. CDR3 length: 15 residues. The CDR3 DNA follows: TGCGCCAGCAGCCCTTCGACAGGGTTGTATGAAAAACTGTTTTTT. Residues: CASSPSTGLYEKLFF.